The rows below give T cell receptor beta chains drawn from one sample of a study of T cell responses to AZD1222 COVID-19 vaccine. Libraries were prepared by immunoSEQ multiplex PCR; TCRdb keeps only in-frame clonotypes and omits some of them. The sample yields some 90,000 clones, around 91% seen once. The source was peripheral blood, collected on day 0 of MenACWY control vaccination. The receptor source for this set is an adult in good health. CDR3s include the opening cysteine and the closing phenylalanine or tryptophan. A D gene is named only where the DNA matches it firmly. Clone size is given for some rows only: seen once, a few or many times, or a class if the clone is expanded.

TRBV10-3,TRBJ2-7,-,-,TGTGCCATCAGGGGGGGTGGCGGAGCCGATTCCTACGAGCAGTACTTC,CAIRGGGGADSYEQYF
TRBV3-1/TRBV3-2,TRBJ2-7,-,-,TGTGCCAGCAGCCCCGGGGACTACGAGCAGTACTTC,CASSPGDYEQYF
TRBV5-1,TRBJ1-1,-,-,TGCGCCAGCAGCTTGGGACAGTGGGGTGAAGCTTTCTTT,CASSLGQWGEAFF
TRBV10-2,TRBJ1-6,-,-,TGCGCCAGCAGTGAGTTCGGGTCCAATTCACCCCTCCACTTT,CASSEFGSNSPLHF
TRBV2,TRBJ1-6,-,-,TGTGCCAGCAGTGAAAGGGGCACGCTAAATAATTCACCCCTCCACTTT,CASSERGTLNNSPLHF
TRBV28,TRBJ1-3,-,-,TGTGCCAGCAGTCGGATCTCCTCTGGAAACACCATATATTTT,CASSRISSGNTIYF
TRBV2,TRBJ2-3,once,-,TGTGCCAGCAAGCTAGCTGGAGGGACAGATACGCAGTATTTT,CASKLAGGTDTQYF
TRBV4-3,TRBJ1-3,-,TRBD1,TGCGCCAGCAGCCAAGATTTAAGGGGGCTAGGAAACACCATATATTTT,CASSQDLRGLGNTIYF
TRBV6-2/TRBV6-3,TRBJ1-6,-,-,TGTGCCAGCAGTCCAAATCTGGAGGGAGATTGGGATTCACCCCTCCACTTT,CASSPNLEGDWDSPLHF
TRBV21-1,TRBJ2-5,-,-,TGTGCCAGCGGCCCGACTAGCGGGGAAGAGACCCAGTACTTC,CASGPTSGEETQYF
TRBV6-1,TRBJ2-1,-,TRBD2,TGTGCCAGCAGTGAAACTCGGGGGGGCCCCGACAATGAGCAGTTCTTC,CASSETRGGPDNEQFF
TRBV12-3/TRBV12-4,TRBJ1-3,-,-,TGTGCCAGCAGTTTGGTCGCCGGAAACACCATATATTTT,CASSLVAGNTIYF
TRBV5-5,TRBJ1-6,-,TRBD1,TGTGCCAGCAGCCCGGGACAGAATTCACCCCTCCACTTT,CASSPGQNSPLHF
TRBV19,TRBJ2-7,many,TRBD1,TGTGCCAGTAGTATAGAGTGGACAGGGCCGACGAACGAGCAGTACTTC,CASSIEWTGPTNEQYF
TRBV4-2,TRBJ1-3,-,TRBD1,TGTGCCAGCAGCCAAGACGGGACAGGGGCTGGAAACACCATATATTTT,CASSQDGTGAGNTIYF
TRBV4-2,TRBJ1-4,-,-,TGTGCCAGCAGCCAACCACAGGGTAAATATAATGAAAAACTGTTTTTT,CASSQPQGKYNEKLFF
TRBV3-1/TRBV3-2,TRBJ1-6,-,-,TGTGCCAGCAGCCAGGACCCCGGACAGTCCGCCCTCCACTTT,CASSQDPGQSALHF
TRBV28,TRBJ1-4,-,TRBD1,TGTGCCAGCAGTTTGGGGACAGGAGGCGAAAAACTGTTTTTT,CASSLGTGGEKLFF
TRBV5-1,TRBJ1-1,-,-,TGCGCCAGCAGCGAACAGGGTGGGAACACTGAAGCTTTCTTT,CASSEQGGNTEAFF
TRBV7-8,TRBJ1-5,-,-,TGTGCCAGCAGCCCGTCAGGACAGCCCCAGCATTTT,CASSPSGQPQHF
TRBV5-1,TRBJ1-5,-,TRBD1,TGCGCCAGCAGTCCCGGGACAGGGGATCAGCCCCAGCATTTT,CASSPGTGDQPQHF
TRBV2,TRBJ2-1,-,-,TGTGCCAGCAGTGAGAGTCGAGGGGCCACTTACAATGAGCAGTTCTTC,CASSESRGATYNEQFF